Listed below are T cell receptor beta chains from one sample, sequenced in a study of T cell changes during pregnancy in multiple sclerosis. Measured with immunoSEQ multiplex PCR; TCRdb has only the in-frame clones, and not every one. The sample holds fewer than 60,000 clones; more than 75% are singletons and the top ten take 1.3%. This sample comprised peripheral blood, obtained in the second trimester of pregnancy. The receptors derive from a female donor with multiple sclerosis, enrolled in a pregnancy study. Each CDR3 is given with its conserved first and last residue. D genes are given only for firm matches. Clone sizes are given selectively: once, few, many, or a class where the clone is expanded.

V: TRBV4-3; J: TRBJ2-1; size: once; D: .; DNA: TGCGCCAGCAGCCAAGACACCGACGTAGCAGGGAAGATCTACAATGAGCAGTTCTTC; CDR3: CASSQDTDVAGKIYNEQFF
V: TRBV5-5; J: TRBJ2-7; size: .; D: .; DNA: TGTGCCAGCAGCTTCATCACCGCCAGCTCCTACGAGCAGTACTTC; CDR3: CASSFITASSYEQYF
V: TRBV2; J: TRBJ2-3; size: .; D: .; DNA: TGTGCCAGCAGAGTCCGTTCTACCTATACGCAGTATTTT; CDR3: CASRVRSTYTQYF
V: TRBV29-1; J: TRBJ2-1; size: .; D: TRBD1; DNA: TGCAGCGTTGAGGGCCGGACAGGGGGCCCTGGCGGGGACGCCTACAATGAGCAGTTCTTC; CDR3: CSVEGRTGGPGGDAYNEQFF
V: TRBV9; J: TRBJ1-5; size: .; D: .; DNA: TGTGCCAGCAGCGTAGCACGGTCGGGACAGCCCCAGCATTTT; CDR3: CASSVARSGQPQHF
V: TRBV7-9; J: TRBJ1-1; size: .; D: .; DNA: TGTGCCAGCAGCTTAGGCTGGGACACGAACACTGAAGCTTTCTTT; CDR3: CASSLGWDTNTEAFF
V: TRBV27; J: TRBJ1-2; size: .; D: TRBD1; DNA: TGTGCCAGCAGTGACAGGGGGCTTTATGGCTACACCTTC; CDR3: CASSDRGLYGYTF
V: TRBV6-5; J: TRBJ2-3; size: .; D: TRBD2; DNA: TGTGCCAGCAGCTCCACTAGCGGGGGCGCGGATACGCAGTATTTT; CDR3: CASSSTSGGADTQYF
V: TRBV2; J: TRBJ2-3; size: once; D: .; DNA: TGTGCCAGCATCCAGTCAGATACGCAGTATTTT; CDR3: CASIQSDTQYF
V: TRBV4-3; J: TRBJ1-6; size: .; D: .; DNA: TGCGCCAGCAGCCAAGTTTGGACACCGAACTCCAATTCACCCCTCCACTTT; CDR3: CASSQVWTPNSNSPLHF
V: TRBV11-3; J: TRBJ2-2; size: .; D: TRBD2; DNA: TGTGCCAGCAGCCCGGTGAGCGGGGGGACGAACACCGGGGAGCTGTTTTTT; CDR3: CASSPVSGGTNTGELFF
V: TRBV15; J: TRBJ2-2; size: .; D: .; DNA: TGTGCCACCAGCAGAGTCCCCCCTACAGACCGCCGGCCCACCGGGGAGCTGTTTTTT; CDR3: CATSRVPPTDRRPTGELFF
V: TRBV5-6; J: TRBJ1-2; size: once; D: .; DNA: TGTGCCAGCACGCTCGGGGGGAGTGACTATGGCTACACCTTC; CDR3: CASTLGGSDYGYTF
V: TRBV19; J: TRBJ2-3; size: .; D: TRBD1; DNA: TGTGCCAGTAGTCGGACAGGGGTCATCACAGATACGCAGTATTTT; CDR3: CASSRTGVITDTQYF
V: TRBV7-9; J: TRBJ2-7; size: .; D: .; DNA: TGTGCCAGCAGCTCTGGGGCCTCCTACGAGCAGTACTTC; CDR3: CASSSGASYEQYF
V: TRBV21-1; J: TRBJ1-2; size: .; D: .; DNA: TGTGCCAGCAGCCCCTGGCTAGGACAGTTCTATGGCTACACCTTC; CDR3: CASSPWLGQFYGYTF
V: TRBV15; J: TRBJ2-7; size: .; D: .; DNA: TGTGCCACCAGCAGAGATCTCCAGGGCTTTGAGCAGTACTTC; CDR3: CATSRDLQGFEQYF
V: TRBV5-6; J: TRBJ2-3; size: .; D: .; DNA: TGTGCCAGCAGCTTGTTGGGGGGAAACACAGATACGCAGTATTTT; CDR3: CASSLLGGNTDTQYF
V: TRBV19; J: TRBJ1-1; size: .; D: .; DNA: TGTGCCAGTAGTAGCTCCGCGGGGTACACTGAAGCTTTCTTT; CDR3: CASSSSAGYTEAFF
V: TRBV4-1; J: TRBJ2-7; size: .; D: TRBD1; DNA: TGCGCCAGCAGCCAAGACGGACAGGGCCTCCTCGAGCAGTACTTC; CDR3: CASSQDGQGLLEQYF
V: TRBV7-9; J: TRBJ2-7; size: few; D: TRBD2; DNA: TGTGCCAGCAGCTTAGGACTAGCGGGCGCCCCCTACGAGCAGTACTTC; CDR3: CASSLGLAGAPYEQYF
V: TRBV6-5; J: TRBJ2-6; size: .; D: .; DNA: TGTGCCAGCTCCTTTATCTCTGGGGCCAACGTCCTGACTTTC; CDR3: CASSFISGANVLTF
V: TRBV7-9; J: TRBJ1-1; size: .; D: .; DNA: TGTGCCTCAGAGACTGAATTTAACACTGAAGCTTTCTTT; CDR3: CASETEFNTEAFF
V: TRBV4-1; J: TRBJ2-3; size: .; D: TRBD2; DNA: TGCGCCAGCAGCCAAGCTAGCGGGGGGGTCGTGGGGACGCAGTATTTT; CDR3: CASSQASGGVVGTQYF
V: TRBV14; J: TRBJ1-1; size: .; D: .; DNA: TGTGCCAGCAGCCAAGACCCCCAGGGTGAAGCTTTCTTT; CDR3: CASSQDPQGEAFF
V: TRBV5-4; J: TRBJ2-5; size: .; D: TRBD2; DNA: TGTGCCAGCAGCTTTGCTAGCGGGGGGGAGGAGACCCAGTACTTC; CDR3: CASSFASGGEETQYF
V: TRBV5-4; J: TRBJ2-7; size: .; D: TRBD1; DNA: TGTGCCAGCAGCTTGGTTACTAGGGGGCACTACGAGCAGTACTTC; CDR3: CASSLVTRGHYEQYF
V: TRBV11-2; J: TRBJ1-5; size: .; D: .; DNA: TGTGCCAGCAGCTCCGGGGGGGCTAATCAGCCCCAGCATTTT; CDR3: CASSSGGANQPQHF
V: TRBV27; J: TRBJ1-2; size: .; D: TRBD1; DNA: TGTGCCAGCAGTTTCCGCCAGACTCAGGGGGCATTCGGCTACACCTTC; CDR3: CASSFRQTQGAFGYTF
V: TRBV29-1; J: TRBJ1-2; size: .; D: .; DNA: TGCAGCGTTGAATTTGACAGGCTCTATGGCTACACCTTC; CDR3: CSVEFDRLYGYTF
V: TRBV25-1; J: TRBJ1-6; size: .; D: TRBD1; DNA: TGTGCCAGCAGTGAAGACAGGGGTGGGTCACCCCTCCACTTT; CDR3: CASSEDRGGSPLHF
V: TRBV2; J: TRBJ1-2; size: .; D: .; DNA: TGTGCCAGCAGCGAGGACATTCGCTATGGCTACACCTTC; CDR3: CASSEDIRYGYTF
V: TRBV10-2; J: TRBJ2-5; size: .; D: .; DNA: TGCGCCAGCAGTGAGAGGCAGGAAGAGACCCAGTACTTC; CDR3: CASSERQEETQYF
V: TRBV6-4; J: TRBJ1-3; size: .; D: .; DNA: TGTGCCAGCAGTATGGCAGGGACAGGAAACACCATATATTTT; CDR3: CASSMAGTGNTIYF
V: TRBV19; J: TRBJ2-4; size: .; D: TRBD1; DNA: TGTGCCAGTAGTATGCAGGGGGCTCTTGACAAAAACATTCAGTACTTC; CDR3: CASSMQGALDKNIQYF
V: TRBV7-2; J: TRBJ2-7; size: many; D: TRBD2; DNA: TGTGCCAGCAGCCCCGGGACTAGCGGGAGGGCAGGTCCATCCTACGAGCAGTACTTC; CDR3: CASSPGTSGRAGPSYEQYF
V: TRBV7-2; J: TRBJ2-2; size: .; D: TRBD1; DNA: TGTGCCAGCAGCTTATGGGACAGGGGGCACATGACCGGGGAGCTGTTTTTT; CDR3: CASSLWDRGHMTGELFF
V: TRBV5-1; J: TRBJ1-6; size: .; D: .; DNA: TGCGCCAGCAGCTTGAGTATAGGGGTAAATTCACCCCTCCACTTT; CDR3: CASSLSIGVNSPLHF
V: TRBV21-1; J: TRBJ1-5; size: .; D: .; DNA: TGTGCCAGCAGCAAACAGGGTCAGGGTCGTGAGGGCAATCAGCCCCAGCATTTT; CDR3: CASSKQGQGREGNQPQHF
V: TRBV11-3; J: TRBJ2-1; size: .; D: .; DNA: TGTGCCAGTGTGGGGGCGACCAACTACAATGAGCAGTTCTTC; CDR3: CASVGATNYNEQFF
V: TRBV9; J: TRBJ1-1; size: once; D: .; DNA: TGTGCCAGCAGCGTGGGGGGGGCCGTGAACACTGAAGCTTTCTTT; CDR3: CASSVGGAVNTEAFF
V: TRBV4-2; J: TRBJ1-4; size: .; D: .; DNA: TGTGCCAGCGCCCTATCCGACGGGAGAGGGGATGAAAAACTGTTTTTT; CDR3: CASALSDGRGDEKLFF
V: TRBV11-2; J: TRBJ2-7; size: .; D: TRBD1; DNA: TGTGCCAGCAGCTGGGACAGGACTGTTTACGAGCAGTACTTC; CDR3: CASSWDRTVYEQYF
V: TRBV7-9; J: TRBJ1-2; size: .; D: .; DNA: TGTGCCAGCAGCTTACGGGACTCGATTTATGGCTACACCTTC; CDR3: CASSLRDSIYGYTF
V: TRBV2; J: TRBJ2-3; size: .; D: TRBD2; DNA: TGTGCCAGCGGCTCGGGGGGAACAGATACGCAGTATTTT; CDR3: CASGSGGTDTQYF
V: TRBV2; J: TRBJ2-3; size: .; D: TRBD2; DNA: TGTGCCAGCAGGCTTACTAGCGGGGGGAGCACAGATACGCAGTATTTT; CDR3: CASRLTSGGSTDTQYF
V: TRBV2; J: TRBJ2-3; size: .; D: .; DNA: TGTGCCAGCAGTGAGAAGAGGATCGGGTGGACAGATACGCAGTATTTT; CDR3: CASSEKRIGWTDTQYF
V: TRBV5-1; J: TRBJ1-1; size: once; D: .; DNA: TGCGCCAGCAGCTTGGACAGCCAGAACACTGAAGCTTTCTTT; CDR3: CASSLDSQNTEAFF
V: TRBV5-1; J: TRBJ2-3; size: once; D: TRBD1; DNA: TGCGCCAGCAGCTACGGTGGGCAGGGGGACGCAGATACGCAGTATTTT; CDR3: CASSYGGQGDADTQYF
V: TRBV5-4; J: TRBJ1-2; size: .; D: TRBD1; DNA: TGTGCCAGCAGCACGGGACAGGATTATGGCTACACCTTC; CDR3: CASSTGQDYGYTF
V: TRBV18; J: TRBJ2-2; size: .; D: TRBD2; DNA: TGTGCCAGCTCACCACGAGCGGGGGCTAACACCGGGGAGCTGTTTTTT; CDR3: CASSPRAGANTGELFF
V: TRBV10-3; J: TRBJ1-1; size: .; D: .; DNA: TGTGCCATCACCCCCCGCAGGAACACTGAAGCTTTCTTT; CDR3: CAITPRRNTEAFF
V: TRBV19; J: TRBJ2-1; size: .; D: .; DNA: TGTGCCAGTAGTTGGACTATGCATGAGCAGTTCTTC; CDR3: CASSWTMHEQFF
V: TRBV7-6; J: TRBJ2-5; size: .; D: .; DNA: TGTGCCAGCAGCTTAGGACTCGAGGGGACTGAAGAGACCCAGTACTTC; CDR3: CASSLGLEGTEETQYF
V: TRBV28; J: TRBJ1-6; size: .; D: .; DNA: TGTGCCAGCAGTTTCCAAGACAGTAATTCACCCCTCCACTTT; CDR3: CASSFQDSNSPLHF
V: TRBV7-9; J: TRBJ1-1; size: .; D: .; DNA: TGTGCCAGCAGCCCAGGTACCCTTGAAGCTTTCTTT; CDR3: CASSPGTLEAFF
V: TRBV18; J: TRBJ2-6; size: .; D: .; DNA: TGTGCCAGCTCACCATTTCTGACAGGCGGCTCTGGGGCCAACGTCCTGACTTTC; CDR3: CASSPFLTGGSGANVLTF
V: TRBV7-9; J: TRBJ1-3; size: .; D: .; DNA: TGTGCCAGCAGACCGGAGGGTGTAAACACCATATATTTT; CDR3: CASRPEGVNTIYF
V: TRBV30; J: TRBJ2-3; size: .; D: .; DNA: TGTGCCTGGAGTGGTGACTGGACAGATACGCAGTATTTT; CDR3: CAWSGDWTDTQYF
V: TRBV5-6; J: TRBJ1-1; size: .; D: TRBD1; DNA: TGTGCCAGCAGCCCCACCGGACAGGCTGAAGCTTTCTTT; CDR3: CASSPTGQAEAFF